This T cell receptor beta chain was sequenced in a study of post-analysis software for immune sequencing data. The table lists this clonotype with a few counts. The antigen is unknown. Incorporated into the TCR beta cDNA libraries were unique molecular identifiers, which served to reduce PCR and sequencing biases. T cells, about 0.85 to 11 million of them, yielded hundreds of thousands of cDNA molecules. TCRdb re-derived calls from the PCR reads in MiXCR, one entry per CDR3 protein. Here the sample spans more than 450,000 distinct CDR3 sequences, 34% being singletons. This CDR3 comprises 14 residues. Deletions cut 4 bases from V and 2 bases from J, with 11 bases between. Per the germline V gene, CDR1 is SGHTA and CDR2 is FQGNSA. Study findings and constraints: Normalized Chao1 diversity was significantly reduced in patients versus controls. Under F measure analysis, samples from one preparation batch co-clustered strongly. Patients showed TRBV5-6, TRBV5-1 and TRBV20-1 among a few TRBV segments more frequent than in controls.

This TCR was recovered from a girl aged 2-17 years with multiple sclerosis. This rearrangement joins TRBV7-2 to TRBJ1-1; tentatively, D is TRBD1 (5 bases). Sequencing was done on a sample of blood. This CDR3 is CASSSGLLNTEAFF. CDR3 bases: TGTGCCAGCAGCTCGGGACTGCTAAACACTGAAGCTTTCTTT. Drawing the rest from reference TRBV7-2 and TRBJ1-1, the complete variable domain is GAGVSQSPSNKVTEKGKDVELRCDPISGHTALYWYRQSLGQGLEFLIYFQGNSAPDKSGLPSDRFSAERTGGSVSTLTIQRTQQEDSAVYLCASSSGLLNTEAFFGQGTRLTVV.